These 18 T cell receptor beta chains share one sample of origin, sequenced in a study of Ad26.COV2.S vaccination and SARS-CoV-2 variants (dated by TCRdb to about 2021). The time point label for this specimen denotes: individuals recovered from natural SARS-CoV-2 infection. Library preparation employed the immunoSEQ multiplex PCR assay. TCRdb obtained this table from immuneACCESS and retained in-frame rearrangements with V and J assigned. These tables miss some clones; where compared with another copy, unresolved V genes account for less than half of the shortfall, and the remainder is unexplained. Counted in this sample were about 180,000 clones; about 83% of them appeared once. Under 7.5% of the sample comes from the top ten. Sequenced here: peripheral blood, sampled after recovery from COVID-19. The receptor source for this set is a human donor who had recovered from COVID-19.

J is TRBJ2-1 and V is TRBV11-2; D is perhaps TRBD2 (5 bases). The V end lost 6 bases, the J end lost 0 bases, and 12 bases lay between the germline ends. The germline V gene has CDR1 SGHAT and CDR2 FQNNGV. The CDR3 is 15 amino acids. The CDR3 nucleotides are TGTGCCAGCAGGGCTACTAGGAGCTCCTACAATGAGCAGTTCTTC. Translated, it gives CASRATRSSYNEQFF.

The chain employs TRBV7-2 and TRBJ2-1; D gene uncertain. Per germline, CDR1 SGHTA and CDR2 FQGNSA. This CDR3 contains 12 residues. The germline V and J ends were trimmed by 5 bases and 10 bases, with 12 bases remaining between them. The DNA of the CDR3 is TGTGCCAGCAGCCCCCCCCATGACGAGCAGTTCTTC. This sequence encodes CASSPPHDEQFF.

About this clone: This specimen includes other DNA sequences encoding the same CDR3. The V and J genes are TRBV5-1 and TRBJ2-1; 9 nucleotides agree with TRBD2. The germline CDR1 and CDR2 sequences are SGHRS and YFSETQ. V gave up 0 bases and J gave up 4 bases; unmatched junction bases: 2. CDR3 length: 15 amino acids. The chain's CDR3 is CASSLVAGDYNEQFF. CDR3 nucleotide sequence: TGCGCCAGCAGCTTGGTAGCGGGGGATTACAATGAGCAGTTCTTC.

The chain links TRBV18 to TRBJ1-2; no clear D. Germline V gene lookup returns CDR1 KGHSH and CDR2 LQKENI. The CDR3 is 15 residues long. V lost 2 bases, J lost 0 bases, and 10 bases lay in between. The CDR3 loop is CASSPSGGANYGYTF. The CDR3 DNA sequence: TGTGCCAGCTCACCATCGGGCGGCGCTAACTATGGCTACACCTTC.

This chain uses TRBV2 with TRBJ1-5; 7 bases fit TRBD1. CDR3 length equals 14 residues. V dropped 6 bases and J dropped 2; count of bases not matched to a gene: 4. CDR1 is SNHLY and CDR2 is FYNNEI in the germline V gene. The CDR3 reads CASSPGTGNQPQHF. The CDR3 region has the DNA TGTGCCAGCAGCCCCGGGACAGGCAATCAGCCCCAGCATTTT.

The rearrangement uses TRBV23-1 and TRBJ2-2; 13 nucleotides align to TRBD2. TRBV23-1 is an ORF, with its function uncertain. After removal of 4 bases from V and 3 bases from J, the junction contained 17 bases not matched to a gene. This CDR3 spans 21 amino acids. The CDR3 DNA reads TGCGCCAGCAGTCCCTCCTTTACTAGCGGGAGGGCCAGATGTCACACCGGGGAGCTGTTTTTT. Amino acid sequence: CASSPSFTSGRARCHTGELFF.

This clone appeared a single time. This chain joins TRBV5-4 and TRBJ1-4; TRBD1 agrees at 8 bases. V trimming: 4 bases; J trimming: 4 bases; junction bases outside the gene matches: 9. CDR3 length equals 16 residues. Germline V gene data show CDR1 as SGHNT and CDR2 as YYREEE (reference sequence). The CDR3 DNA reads TGTGCCAGCAGCAAAAACGCACAGGGGGGTAATGAAAAACTGTTTTTT. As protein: CASSKNAQGGNEKLFF. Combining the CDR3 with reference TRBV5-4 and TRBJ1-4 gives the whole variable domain ETGVTQSPTHLIKTRGQQVTLRCSSQSGHNTVSWYQQALGQGPQFIFQYYREEENGRGNFPPRFSGLQFPNYSSELNVNALELDDSALYLCASSKNAQGGNEKLFFGSGTQLSVL.

The CDR3 DNA reads as TGTGCCAGCGTAACCTCCGGGACAGGGTGGAATCAGCCCCAGCATTTT. Translating gives CASVTSGTGWNQPQHF. The genes are TRBV28 and TRBJ1-5; 9 bases agree with TRBD1. Unmatched junction bases numbered 12, after V lost 8 bases and J lost 4 bases. The CDR3 is 16 residues long. Germline V gene lookup returns CDR1 MDHEN and CDR2 SYDVKM.

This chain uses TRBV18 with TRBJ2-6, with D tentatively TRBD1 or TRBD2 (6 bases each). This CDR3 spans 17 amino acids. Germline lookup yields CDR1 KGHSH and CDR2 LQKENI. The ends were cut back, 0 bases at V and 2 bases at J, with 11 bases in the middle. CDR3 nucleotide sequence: TGTGCCAGCTCACCACCGGTGGGGGGCGCTGGGGCCAACGTCCTGACTTTC. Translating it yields CASSPPVGGAGANVLTF.

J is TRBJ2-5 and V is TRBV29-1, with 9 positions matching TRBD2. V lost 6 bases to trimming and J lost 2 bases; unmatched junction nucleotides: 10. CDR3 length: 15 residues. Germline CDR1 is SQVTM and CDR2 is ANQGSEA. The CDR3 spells CSVVPGTSSQETQYF. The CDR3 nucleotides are TGCAGCGTCGTCCCGGGGACTAGCAGTCAAGAGACCCAGTACTTC. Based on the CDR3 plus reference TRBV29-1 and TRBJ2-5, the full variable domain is SAVISQKPSRDICQRGTSLTIQCQVDSQVTMMFWYRQQPGQSLTLIATANQGSEATYESGFVIDKFPISRPNLTFSTLTVSNMSPEDSSIYLCSVVPGTSSQETQYFGPGTRLLVL.

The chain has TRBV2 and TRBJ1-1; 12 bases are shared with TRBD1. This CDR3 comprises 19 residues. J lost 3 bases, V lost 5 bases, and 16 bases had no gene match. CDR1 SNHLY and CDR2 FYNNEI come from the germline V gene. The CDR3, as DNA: TGTGCCAGCAGTACCGGGACAGGGGGCGCGAAGAGGTGGGACACTGAAGCTTTCTTT. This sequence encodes CASSTGTGGAKRWDTEAFF.

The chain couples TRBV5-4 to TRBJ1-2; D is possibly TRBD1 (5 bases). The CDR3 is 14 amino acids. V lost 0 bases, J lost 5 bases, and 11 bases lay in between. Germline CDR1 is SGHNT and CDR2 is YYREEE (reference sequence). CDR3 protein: CASSLDRSKYGYTF. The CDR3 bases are TGTGCCAGCAGCTTGGACAGGTCCAAGTATGGCTACACCTTC.

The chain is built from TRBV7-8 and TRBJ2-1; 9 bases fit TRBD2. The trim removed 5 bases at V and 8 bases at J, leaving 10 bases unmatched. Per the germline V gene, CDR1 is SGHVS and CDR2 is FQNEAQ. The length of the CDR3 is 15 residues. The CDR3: CASSLEGGGAYEQFF. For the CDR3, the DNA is TGTGCCAGCAGCCTCGAGGGCGGGGGGGCCTATGAGCAGTTCTTC. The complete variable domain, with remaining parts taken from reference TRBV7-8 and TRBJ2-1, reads GAGVSQSPRYKVAKRGQDVALRCDPISGHVSLFWYQQALGQGPEFLTYFQNEAQLDKSGLPSDRFFAERPEGSVSTLKIQRTQQEDSAVYLCASSLEGGGAYEQFFGPGTRLTVL.

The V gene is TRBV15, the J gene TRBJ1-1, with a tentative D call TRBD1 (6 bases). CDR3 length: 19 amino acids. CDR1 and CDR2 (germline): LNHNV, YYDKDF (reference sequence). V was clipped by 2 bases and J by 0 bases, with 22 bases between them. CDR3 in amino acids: CATSRPTNRDIYLNTEAFF. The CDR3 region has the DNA TGTGCCACCAGCAGACCTACCAACCGGGACATCTACCTGAACACTGAAGCTTTCTTT.

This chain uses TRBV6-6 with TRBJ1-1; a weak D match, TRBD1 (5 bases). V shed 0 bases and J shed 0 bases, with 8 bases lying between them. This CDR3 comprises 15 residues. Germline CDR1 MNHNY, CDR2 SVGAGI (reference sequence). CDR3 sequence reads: CASSYSRQLNTEAFF. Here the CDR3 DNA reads TGTGCCAGCAGTTACTCGCGACAGTTGAACACTGAAGCTTTCTTT.

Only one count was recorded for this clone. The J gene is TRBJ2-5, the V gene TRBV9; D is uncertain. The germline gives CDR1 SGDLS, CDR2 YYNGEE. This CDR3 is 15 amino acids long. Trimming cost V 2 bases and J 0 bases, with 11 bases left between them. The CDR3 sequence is CASSVSLADQETQYF. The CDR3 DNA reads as TGTGCCAGCAGCGTCAGTCTGGCGGACCAAGAGACCCAGTACTTC.

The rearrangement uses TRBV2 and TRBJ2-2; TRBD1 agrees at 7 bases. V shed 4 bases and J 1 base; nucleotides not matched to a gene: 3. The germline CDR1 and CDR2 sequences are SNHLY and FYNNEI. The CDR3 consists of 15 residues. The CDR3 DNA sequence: TGTGCCAGCAGTGCCCAGGGGGTGAACACCGGGGAGCTGTTTTTT. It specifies CASSAQGVNTGELFF.

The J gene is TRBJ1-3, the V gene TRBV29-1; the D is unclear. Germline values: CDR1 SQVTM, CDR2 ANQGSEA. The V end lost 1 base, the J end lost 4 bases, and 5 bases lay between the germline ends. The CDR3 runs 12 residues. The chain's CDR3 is CSVEGLGNTIYF. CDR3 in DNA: TGCAGCGTTGAAGGCCTAGGAAACACCATATATTTT. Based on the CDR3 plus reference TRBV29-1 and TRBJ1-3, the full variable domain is SAVISQKPSRDICQRGTSLTIQCQVDSQVTMMFWYRQQPGQSLTLIATANQGSEATYESGFVIDKFPISRPNLTFSTLTVSNMSPEDSSIYLCSVEGLGNTIYFGEGSWLTVV.